A selection of T cell receptor beta chains follows, all from one sample in a study of blood T cell repertoires in COVID-19. Generated by immunoSEQ multiplex PCR, the TCRdb table keeps only in-frame clones and is missing some. Among around 300,000 clones listed, more than 70% were seen once. Sequenced input: peripheral blood. These TCRs come from a man aged 25 to 40 with active or convalescent COVID-19. CDR3s leave out the opening cysteine and the closing phenylalanine or tryptophan.

v_gene: TRBV10-3; len: 14; CDR3aa: AIRVAGQGANNEQF
v_gene: TRBV6-2/TRBV6-3; len: 11; CDR3aa: ASSYLAGNEQF
v_gene: TRBV4-2; len: 14; CDR3aa: ASSQITGTWDTEAF
v_gene: TRBV12-3/TRBV12-4; len: 10; CDR3aa: ASFGDAGEQY
v_gene: TRBV4-1; len: 15; CDR3aa: ASSHAVGRAKVSPLH
v_gene: TRBV12-3/TRBV12-4; len: 11; CDR3aa: ASSFIQVYGYT
v_gene: TRBV2; len: 11; CDR3aa: ASSEQGNEKLF
v_gene: TRBV23-1; len: 11; CDR3aa: ASSQTAWETQY
v_gene: TRBV7-9; len: 12; CDR3aa: ASSLPGTNTEAF
v_gene: TRBV5-6; len: 12; CDR3aa: ASSLSGSNQPQH
v_gene: TRBV15; len: 15; CDR3aa: ATSRDAGTPNTGELF
v_gene: TRBV7-8; len: 13; CDR3aa: ASSPGHHSGGELF
v_gene: TRBV27; len: 11; CDR3aa: ASARSGGYGYT
v_gene: TRBV7-2; len: 11; CDR3aa: ASGFGSSYEQY
v_gene: TRBV19; len: 12; CDR3aa: ATSEAGGGQPQH
v_gene: TRBV6-2/TRBV6-3; len: 14; CDR3aa: ASSYPYSGSSYEQY
v_gene: TRBV5-4; len: 15; CDR3aa: ASSRTSGRTPSYEQY
v_gene: TRBV7-3; len: 12; CDR3aa: ASSLRDRGSPLH
v_gene: TRBV19; len: 15; CDR3aa: ASSMGQGAPKIYGYT
v_gene: TRBV25-1; len: 11; CDR3aa: ASSNRGNSPLH
v_gene: TRBV18; len: 12; CDR3aa: ASSLGLASNTQY
v_gene: TRBV19; len: 11; CDR3aa: ASSTRGRETQY
v_gene: TRBV28; len: 11; CDR3aa: ASSYQGAYEQY
v_gene: TRBV28; len: 13; CDR3aa: ASSFSDRYTGELF
v_gene: TRBV6-2/TRBV6-3; len: 11; CDR3aa: ASSLRGHYGYT
v_gene: TRBV5-1; len: 13; CDR3aa: ASSSSGYSYNEQF
v_gene: TRBV11-3; len: 13; CDR3aa: ASSSPTGPNTEAF
v_gene: TRBV28; len: 13; CDR3aa: ASRRTSGRMDEQF
v_gene: TRBV5-4; len: 13; CDR3aa: ASSLGQGSYNEQF
v_gene: TRBV28; len: 14; CDR3aa: ASSSSRTSLTDTQY
v_gene: TRBV27; len: 10; CDR3aa: ASSPGGNEQF
v_gene: TRBV7-8; len: 12; CDR3aa: ASSSSGGAYEQY
v_gene: TRBV29-1; len: 15; CDR3aa: SGSIGTDFSGANVLT
v_gene: TRBV18; len: 15; CDR3aa: ASSPRAPQGSHNEQF
v_gene: TRBV30; len: 12; CDR3aa: AWSGGRGEETQY
v_gene: TRBV18; len: 10; CDR3aa: ASPAVGGTQY
v_gene: TRBV19; len: 12; CDR3aa: ASKPGQESYEQY
v_gene: TRBV6-2/TRBV6-3; len: 11; CDR3aa: ASSRTESSPLH
v_gene: TRBV25-1; len: 10; CDR3aa: ASSEYQNEQY
v_gene: TRBV18; len: 13; CDR3aa: ASSPETGGLYGYT
v_gene: TRBV19; len: 12; CDR3aa: ASSNILIREKLF
v_gene: TRBV13; len: 12; CDR3aa: ASSLQGRTGELF
v_gene: TRBV24-1; len: 10; CDR3aa: ATRQGSGELF
v_gene: TRBV2; len: 10; CDR3aa: ASLFAGNTIY
v_gene: TRBV9; len: 13; CDR3aa: ASSVNGVSSYEQY
v_gene: TRBV6-1; len: 13; CDR3aa: ASSETAGGSYEQY
v_gene: TRBV28; len: 12; CDR3aa: ASGTQGPDTEAF
v_gene: TRBV6-5; len: 12; CDR3aa: ASTRDREYDTQY
v_gene: TRBV15; len: 12; CDR3aa: ATSRDLGSETQY